These 28 T cell receptor beta chains share one sample of origin, sequenced in a study of CD8+CD57+ T cells in acquired aplastic anemia (dated by TCRdb to between 2018 and 2020). These reads were obtained on an Illumina HiSeq 2000. TCR beta VDJ combination and CDR3 sequence profiling used genomic DNA as the template. The public reads were reprocessed in TCRdb via fastp at Q25 and MiXCR, keeping in-frame beta chains. Here each entry gathers all rows of one CDR3 protein and keeps the most common genes and DNA. The sample includes about 220,000 distinct CDR3 sequences, with 34% observed a single time. Clones ranked in the top ten supply more than 0.95% of the sample. The sample comprised sorted CD4+, CD8+, or CD8+CD57+ T cells (not recorded which) from PBMCs. The source is a human donor in good health, serving as a control.

The rearrangement joins TRBV30 to TRBJ2-5; possibly TRBD1 for D (6 bases). The V gene lost 2 bases and the J gene lost 5 bases, with 18 bases spanning the gap. The CDR3 consists of 15 residues. CDR1 GTSNPN and CDR2 SVGIG come from the germline V gene (reference sequence). The CDR3 is CAWSTDSRHAETQYF. CDR3 DNA: TGTGCCTGGAGTACGGACAGCAGACATGCGGAGACCCAGTACTTC.

This clonotype was seen many times. CDR3 coding DNA: TGTGCCAGCCACCGACAGAACATGGGGAAGGGCTACGAGCAGTACTTC. Translating it yields CASHRQNMGKGYEQYF. J is TRBJ2-7 and V is TRBV2, with D possibly matching TRBD1 (5 bases). V lost 8 bases and J lost 3, with 23 bases in between. From germline, CDR1 is SNHLY and CDR2 FYNNEI. The CDR3 contains 16 residues.

The CDR3 nucleotides read TGTGCCAGCAGCCGCAACACCGGGACTATCACCGGGGAGCTGTTTTTT. Translating gives CASSRNTGTITGELFF. The chain carries TRBV4-2 and TRBJ2-2; 7 positions match TRBD2. V lost 4 bases, J lost 4 bases, and 9 bases stayed unmatched. The CDR3 covers 16 residues. The germline gives CDR1 LGHNA, CDR2 YNFKEQ.

This clonotype occurred many times. This chain uses TRBV6-6 with TRBJ1-2; a weak D match, TRBD1 (5 bases). This CDR3 has 13 residues. CDR1 is MNHNY and CDR2 is SVGAGI in the germline V gene (reference sequence). Deletions cut 4 bases from V and 4 bases from J, with 10 bases between. The CDR3 DNA reads as TGTGCCAGCAGTTCGGCGACAGTCTATGGCTACACCTTC. Translation gives CASSSATVYGYTF.

With regard to this clonotype: A much more abundant neighbour one base away suggests this may be a read error. CDR3 nucleotide sequence: TGCGGTGCTAGCGGAACCCAAGAGACCCAGTACTTC. Encoded protein: CGASGTQETQYF. The V and J genes are TRBV20-1 and TRBJ2-5, with 7 positions matching TRBD2. From germline, CDR1 is DFQATT and CDR2 SNEGSKA (reference sequence). The CDR3 extends over 12 amino acids.

CDR3 residues: CATRGTSGSNEQFF. The CDR3 DNA follows: TGTGCCACCAGAGGGACTAGCGGGAGTAATGAGCAGTTCTTC. The chain employs TRBV15 and TRBJ2-1, with 14 bases aligning to TRBD2. V was clipped by 6 bases and J by 7 bases; unmatched bases: 2. This CDR3 contains 14 residues. The germline V gene encodes CDR1 LNHNV and CDR2 YYDKDF (reference sequence).

About this clonotype itself: Given a much more abundant clone one base away, this may be a read error. The chain carries TRBV7-8 and TRBJ1-2, with 10 bases matching TRBD1. CDR3 length equals 16 residues. Germline V gives CDR1 SGHVS, CDR2 FQNEAQ. Written as DNA, the CDR3 is TGTGCCAGCACCCGAGGGGGGGCGGGACAGGGGTATGGCCACACCTTC. The encoded protein is CASTRGGAGQGYGHTF.

This clonotype was recorded only once. The CDR3 DNA reads as TGTGCCAGCAGACAGGACAGGGGGGCTAAGGGTCAGCCCCAGCATTTT. Encoded protein: CASRQDRGAKGQPQHF. The rearrangement uses TRBV12-3 or TRBV12-4 and TRBJ1-5; 10 nucleotides match TRBD1. V was pared by 6 bases and J by 6 bases, with 11 bases of the junction left unmatched. The CDR3 sequence is 16 residues long.

This clonotype was seen repeatedly, ten times or more. The rearrangement links TRBV20-1 to TRBJ2-5; 7 nucleotides agree with TRBD2. Looked up from germline, CDR1 is DFQATT and CDR2 is SNEGSKA (reference sequence). J gave up 7 bases and V 0 bases, and 8 bases lay outside the gene matches. CDR3 size: 14 residues. In DNA, the CDR3 is TGCAGTGCTAGAGACGGACTAGGGGCGGGGACCCAGTACTTC. It yields the protein CSARDGLGAGTQYF.

Regarding this clonotype: Possible read error: a much larger clone is one base away. The chain uses TRBV29-1 and TRBJ1-1, with TRBD1 matching 8 bases. Germline V gene lookup returns CDR1 SQVTM and CDR2 ANQGSEA. The CDR3 runs 12 residues. The chain's CDR3 is CSAGQGPTGAFF. The CDR3 region has the DNA TGCAGCGCCGGACAGGGTCCCACTGGAGCTTTCTTT. The whole variable domain, remainder taken from reference TRBV29-1 and TRBJ1-1, is SAVISQKPSRDICQRGTSLTIQCQVDSQVTMMFWYRQQPGQSLTLIATANQGSEATYESGFVIDKFPISRPNLTFSTLTVSNMSPEDSSIYLCSAGQGPTGAFFGQGTRLTVV.

This sequence joins TRBV12-3 or TRBV12-4 and TRBJ2-3; D could derive from TRBD1 or TRBD2 (5 bases each). V lost 5 bases, J lost 11 bases, and 17 bases lay in between. This CDR3 spans 13 amino acids. The CDR3 reads CASSPSGTMRQYF. The CDR3, as DNA: TGTGCCAGCAGTCCCTCGGGGACGATGAGGCAGTATTTT.

The V call is TRBV10-3, the J call TRBJ1-2; 7 bases match TRBD1. CDR3 length: 14 residues. With V trimmed by 5 bases and J by 4 bases, 7 bases remained unmatched. Germline values: CDR1 ENHRY, CDR2 SYGVKD. CDR3 coding DNA: TGTGCCATCAGTCAAAAGACAGGGCCCTATGGCTACACCTTC. Protein: CAISQKTGPYGYTF.

This clonotype was observed at least ten times. The gene calls are TRBV7-9 and TRBJ1-2; unclear D gene. CDR1 is SEHNR and CDR2 is FQNEAQ in the germline V gene (reference sequence). The CDR3 is 14 residues long. With 1 base removed from V and 4 bases from J, the gap between germline ends came to 10 bases. The CDR3 sequence is CASSLDRGIYGYTF. The CDR3 DNA sequence: TGTGCCAGCAGCTTAGATCGAGGGATCTATGGCTACACCTTC.

This clonotype was seen more than once but under ten times. V and J are TRBV19 and TRBJ1-5; TRBD1 aligns across 8 bases. This CDR3 has 15 residues. Germline CDR1 reads LNHDA; CDR2 reads SQIVND (reference sequence). V shed 5 bases and J 4 bases; nucleotides not matched to a gene: 7. CDR3: CASSPRQGPNQPQHF. In DNA form, the CDR3 reads TGTGCCAGTAGTCCCCGACAGGGGCCTAATCAGCCCCAGCATTTT.

In regard to this clonotype: A much larger clone lies one base from this, so it may be a read error. The CDR3, as DNA: TGTGCCAGCAGTATAGTATACAGGGGCGGGCAGTACTTC. It translates to CASSIVYRGGQYF. The chain joins TRBV2 to TRBJ2-7, with TRBD1 matching 7 bases. The trim removed 5 bases at V and 9 bases at J, leaving 10 bases unmatched. The CDR3 runs to 13 residues. Germline CDR1 and CDR2: SNHLY and FYNNEI.

This clonotype has ten or more counts. The gene calls are TRBV20-1 and TRBJ2-2, with 7 bases aligning to TRBD2. Germline V CDR1 and CDR2: DFQATT, SNEGSKA (reference sequence). The V and J ends lost 0 bases and 6 bases, in that order; junction bases with no gene match: 7. CDR3 length: 15 residues. The CDR3 is CSARDWASGAGELFF. The DNA for the CDR3 is TGCAGTGCTAGAGATTGGGCCAGCGGGGCCGGGGAGCTGTTTTTT.

The gene calls are TRBV30 and TRBJ1-4; no definite D call. This CDR3 spans 12 amino acids. Trimming removed 0 bases from V and 10 bases from J, with 9 bases in between. Germline V CDR1 and CDR2: GTSNPN, SVGIG (reference sequence). The CDR3, as DNA: TGTGCCTGGAGTGTACAAGGAGGAAAACTGTTTTTT. Its protein is CAWSVQGGKLFF.

Comment on this clonotype: This clone may be a read error of a much larger clone one base away. The gene calls are TRBV3-1 and TRBJ1-2, with D maybe TRBD1 (5 bases). Germline assignment: CDR1 LGHDT and CDR2 YNNKEL (reference sequence). The CDR3 has 12 residues. The CDR3 coding sequence is TGTGCCGGCAGCCAGAGGGGCCGTGGCTACACCTTC. Encoded protein: CAGSQRGRGYTF.

This clonotype has a handful of counts. This rearrangement joins TRBV11-2 to TRBJ2-2; 10 positions agree with TRBD1. V shed 4 bases, J shed 1 base, and the junction held 3 bases outside the gene matches. Germline V gives CDR1 SGHAT, CDR2 FQNNGV. The CDR3 contains 16 residues. CDR3 nucleotide sequence: TGTGCCAGCAGCTCTTGGACAGGGGGGAACACCGGGGAGCTGTTTTTT. Translating gives CASSSWTGGNTGELFF.

Concerning this clonotype itself: At one boundary the junction diverges from the germline segment, which might be a read error. The chain carries TRBV5-1 and TRBJ1-2; D is unresolved. From germline, CDR1 is SGHRS and CDR2 YFSETQ. The CDR3 loop spans 14 amino acids. The CDR3 DNA sequence: TGCGCCAACAGCTTGCAAACACAAAACTATGGCTACACCTTC. Amino acid sequence: CANSLQTQNYGYTF.

In its sample, this clonotype was seen many times. CDR3 sequence (DNA): TGTGCCAGCAGTGAAAACCGAGTTTCCTACGAGCAGTACTTC. It yields the protein CASSENRVSYEQYF. J is TRBJ2-7 and V is TRBV2; D gene ambiguous. This CDR3 contains 14 residues. In germline, CDR1 is SNHLY, CDR2 FYNNEI. V was trimmed by 2 bases and J by 1 base, leaving 9 bases between them.

The sample holds one count of this clonotype. The J gene is TRBJ2-7, the V gene TRBV20-1, with 10 nucleotides matching TRBD1. J lost 4 bases, V lost 5 bases, and 11 bases had no gene match. This CDR3 is 15 amino acids long. Germline CDR1 and CDR2: DFQATT and SNEGSKA (reference sequence). The CDR3 region is CSAQTPGQGIYEQYF. The CDR3 DNA follows: TGCAGTGCTCAAACTCCGGGACAGGGGATTTACGAGCAGTACTTC.

V usage is TRBV20-1 and J usage is TRBJ2-7, with D perhaps matching TRBD2 (5 bases). In germline, CDR1 is DFQATT, CDR2 SNEGSKA (reference sequence). The CDR3 runs to 13 residues. V lost 0 bases and J lost 2, with 8 bases in between. The CDR3 protein is CSARDEGAYEQYF. CDR3 in DNA: TGCAGTGCTAGAGACGAGGGTGCCTACGAGCAGTACTTC.

Concerning this clonotype: A single base separates this from a much larger clone, so it may be a read error. The J gene is TRBJ2-3, the V gene TRBV11-1; D call uncertain. The CDR3 consists of 16 residues. The V end lost 5 bases, the J end lost 4 bases, and 19 bases lay between the germline ends. CDR1 SGHAT and CDR2 FQDESV come from the germline V gene (reference sequence). CDR3 protein: CASSVNNRVDPDTQYF. As DNA, the CDR3 is TGTGCCAGCAGCGTAAATAATCGGGTAGATCCAGATACGCAGTATTTT.

This clonotype was observed many times. The chain employs TRBV7-9 and TRBJ1-5; TRBD1 matches at 7 bases. CDR1 SEHNR and CDR2 FQNEAQ come from the germline V gene (reference sequence). This CDR3 is 14 amino acids long. Trimming removed 4 bases from V and 9 bases from J; junction bases left unmatched: 9. The CDR3 DNA is TGTGCCAGCAGCTCGAGTAAGGACAGGAGGCCCCAGCATTTT. Its translation is CASSSSKDRRPQHF. The full variable domain, in which reference TRBV7-9 and TRBJ1-5 provide the parts outside the CDR3, is DTGVSQNPRHKITKRGQNVTFRCDPISEHNRLYWYRQTLGQGPEFLTYFQNEAQLEKSRLLSDRFSAERPKGSFSTLEIQRTEQGDSAMYLCASSSSKDRRPQHFGDGTRLSIL.

The chain couples TRBV5-1 to TRBJ1-6; maybe TRBD1 (6 bases). There are 15 residues in the CDR3. Per the germline V gene, CDR1 is SGHRS and CDR2 is YFSETQ. Trimming removed 5 bases from V and 7 bases from J, with 16 bases in between. CDR3 protein: CASSHRRQGNSPLHF. The CDR3, as DNA: TGCGCCAGCAGTCACCGTCGGCAGGGGAATTCACCCCTCCACTTT.

On this clonotype: At one end, the junction sequence differs from germline, possibly due to a read error. The chain links TRBV10-3 to TRBJ1-5; D call uncertain. Germline V gene sequence: CDR1 ENHRY, CDR2 SYGVKD. The CDR3 runs to 12 residues. CDR3 bases: TGTGCCAGCAGTAACCCCAATCAGCCCCAGCATTTT. Translation gives CASSNPNQPQHF.

This clonotype was recorded once. The chain links TRBV2 to TRBJ2-3; maybe TRBD2 (5 bases). With 6 bases removed from V and 2 bases from J, the gap between germline ends came to 15 bases. The CDR3 sequence is 15 residues long. Germline loops: CDR1 SNHLY, CDR2 FYNNEI. The CDR3 protein is CASSLRTGVTDTQYF. CDR3 in DNA: TGTGCCAGCAGCCTTAGGACTGGAGTCACAGATACGCAGTATTTT.